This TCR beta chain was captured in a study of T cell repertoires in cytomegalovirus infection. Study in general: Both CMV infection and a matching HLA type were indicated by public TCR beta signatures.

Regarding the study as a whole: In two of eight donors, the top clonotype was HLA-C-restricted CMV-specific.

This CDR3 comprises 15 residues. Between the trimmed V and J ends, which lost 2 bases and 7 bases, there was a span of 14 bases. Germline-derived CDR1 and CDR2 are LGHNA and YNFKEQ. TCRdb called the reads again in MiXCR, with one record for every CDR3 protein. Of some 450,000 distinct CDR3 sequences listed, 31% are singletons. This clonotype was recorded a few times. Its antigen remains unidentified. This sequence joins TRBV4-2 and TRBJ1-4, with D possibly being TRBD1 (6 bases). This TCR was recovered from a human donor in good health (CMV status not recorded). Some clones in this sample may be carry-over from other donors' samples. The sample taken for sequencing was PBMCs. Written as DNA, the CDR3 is TGTGCCAGCAGCCAAAGCGTACAGGGCCCTGAAAAACTGTTTTTT. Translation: CASSQSVQGPEKLFF.